This is a list of T cell receptor beta chains from one sample in a study of T-cell memory formation after mild COVID-19. TCRdb analysed the 5' RACE reads with MiXCR anew, one entry per CDR3 protein. The sample lists about 340,000 distinct CDR3 sequences, approximately 15% seen once, with around a fifth in the top ten. Sample: PBMCs or a T cell subset sorted from them (not recorded which). Every receptor here comes from a man younger than 35 who had mild COVID-19 (a few samples of this study predate the infection). Cell type and time point are not known. The CDR3 runs from the conserved cysteine through the conserved F or W. A D gene is named only where the DNA matches it firmly. The size field is filled for only some rows; it gives once, few, many or a size class.

CDR3	DNA	D	J	size	V
CASSLVHTGGYEQYF	TGTGCCAGCAGCTTAGTACACACAGGGGGCTACGAGCAGTACTTC	TRBD1	TRBJ2-7	once	TRBV7-2
CASSPRSNQPQHF	TGTGCCAGCAGCCCCAGGAGCAATCAGCCCCAGCATTTT	.	TRBJ1-5	many	TRBV6-5
CASSLALRSSYNEQFF	TGTGCCAGCAGCTTAGCGCTGAGAAGCTCCTACAATGAGCAGTTCTTC	.	TRBJ2-1	.	TRBV7-9
CSASRQSSSYEQYF	TGCAGTGCTAGTCGGCAGAGTAGCTCCTACGAGCAGTACTTC	.	TRBJ2-7	.	TRBV20-1
CASSDGGSGANVLTF	TGTGCCAGCAGTGACGGTGGCTCCGGGGCCAACGTCCTGACTTTC	.	TRBJ2-6	.	TRBV25-1
CASSLASYTGELFF	TGTGCCAGCAGCTTGGCGTCCTACACCGGGGAGCTGTTTTTT	.	TRBJ2-2	few	TRBV7-9
CASSLGPDVETQYF	TGCGCCAGCAGCTTGGGGCCGGACGTAGAGACCCAGTACTTC	.	TRBJ2-5	many	TRBV5-1
CASSLVSGPEGADTQYF	TGCGCCAGCAGCTTGGTTTCCGGGCCTGAGGGCGCAGATACGCAGTATTTT	.	TRBJ2-3	few	TRBV5-1
CASSLERSTDTQYF	TGCGCCAGCAGCTTGGAGCGAAGCACAGATACGCAGTATTTT	.	TRBJ2-3	many	TRBV5-1
CASSLGQGIHNEQFF	TGTGCCAGCAGCTTAGGACAGGGGATCCACAATGAGCAGTTCTTC	TRBD1	TRBJ2-1	few	TRBV11-2
CASSPGQGEGYTF	TGCGCCAGCAGCCCGGGACAGGGTGAGGGCTACACCTTC	TRBD1	TRBJ1-2	many	TRBV5-1
CALGGGPYNEQFF	TGTGCTCTGGGCGGGGGACCCTACAATGAGCAGTTCTTC	TRBD2	TRBJ2-1	.	TRBV5-3
CASSSGTPGETQYF	TGTGCCAGCAGCTCCGGGACCCCGGGGGAGACCCAGTACTTC	.	TRBJ2-5	few	TRBV12-3/TRBV12-4
CASSLFERGTNGDTQYF	TGCGCCAGCAGCTTGTTCGAGAGAGGGACTAATGGAGATACGCAGTATTTT	TRBD2	TRBJ2-3	.	TRBV5-1
CASSLRQASGGGDTQYF	TGTGCCAGCAGCCTCCGCCAGGCTAGCGGGGGTGGGGATACGCAGTATTTT	TRBD2	TRBJ2-3	few	TRBV3-1
CAISRGQGGGETQYF	TGTGCCATCAGTAGGGGACAGGGAGGAGGAGAGACCCAGTACTTC	TRBD1	TRBJ2-5	.	TRBV10-3
CASSTLYLPRSAQYF	TGTGCCAGCAGTACCCTCTACCTCCCCCGTAGTGCGCAGTATTTT	.	TRBJ2-3	.	TRBV25-1
CASRQGPEPQHF	TGTGCCAGCCGGCAGGGGCCGGAGCCCCAGCATTTT	.	TRBJ1-5	.	TRBV12-3/TRBV12-4
CASSWEGNTIYF	TGTGCCAGCAGCTGGGAAGGAAACACCATATATTTT	.	TRBJ1-3	.	TRBV5-5
CASSQESSWLPGRAYNSPLHF	TGTGCCAGCAGCCAAGAATCGAGCTGGTTGCCAGGGCGGGCCTATAATTCACCCCTCCACTTT	.	TRBJ1-6	.	TRBV4-2
CASSWPTTDTQYF	TGCGCCAGCAGCTGGCCCACAACAGATACGCAGTATTTT	.	TRBJ2-3	few	TRBV5-1
CASSDKSAGRNEQFF	TGTGCCAGCAGTGACAAGTCGGCAGGGAGGAATGAGCAGTTCTTC	.	TRBJ2-1	few	TRBV6-4
CASSSDWNSPLHF	TGTGCCAGCAGTTCGGACTGGAATTCACCCCTCCACTTT	.	TRBJ1-6	.	TRBV6-2/TRBV6-3
CASSLAGGAETQYF	TGTGCCAGCAGCTTAGCGGGCGGGGCCGAGACCCAGTACTTC	.	TRBJ2-5	many	TRBV11-2
CASSTDRGAIQYF	TGTGCCAGCAGTACGGACAGGGGGGCCATTCAGTACTTC	TRBD1	TRBJ2-4	.	TRBV6-2/TRBV6-3
CASSLGVDRPFYNEQFF	TGCGCCAGCAGCTTGGGGGTGGATCGTCCCTTTTACAATGAGCAGTTCTTC	.	TRBJ2-1	.	TRBV5-1
CASSQDKELFF	TGTGCCAGCAGCCAAGATAAGGAGCTGTTTTTT	.	TRBJ2-2	many	TRBV4-2
CASSQVVETQYF	TGTGCCAGCAGCCAAGTGGTGGAGACCCAGTACTTC	.	TRBJ2-5	.	TRBV3-1
CASSQGRGNRHEQYF	TGCGCCAGCAGCCAAGGGAGGGGGAACCGCCACGAGCAGTACTTC	.	TRBJ2-7	many	TRBV4-1
CASSGTFAGASYNEQFF	TGTGCCAGCAGCGGTACCTTCGCGGGGGCGTCCTACAATGAGCAGTTCTTC	.	TRBJ2-1	.	TRBV12-3/TRBV12-4
CASSLTGLAGGEQFF	TGTGCCAGCAGCTTAACCGGGCTAGCGGGGGGTGAGCAGTTCTTC	TRBD2	TRBJ2-1	many	TRBV7-2
CASSFIQGPQGDNEQFF	TGTGCCAGCAGTTTCATTCAGGGGCCCCAAGGCGACAATGAGCAGTTCTTC	.	TRBJ2-1	.	TRBV12-3/TRBV12-4
CASSRTGEDEAFF	TGTGCCAGCAGCAGGACAGGGGAGGATGAAGCTTTCTTT	TRBD1	TRBJ1-1	few	TRBV7-9
CASSSLSGGAIEQFF	TGTGCCAGCAGCTCCCTCAGCGGGGGGGCCATTGAGCAGTTCTTC	TRBD2	TRBJ2-1	.	TRBV5-6